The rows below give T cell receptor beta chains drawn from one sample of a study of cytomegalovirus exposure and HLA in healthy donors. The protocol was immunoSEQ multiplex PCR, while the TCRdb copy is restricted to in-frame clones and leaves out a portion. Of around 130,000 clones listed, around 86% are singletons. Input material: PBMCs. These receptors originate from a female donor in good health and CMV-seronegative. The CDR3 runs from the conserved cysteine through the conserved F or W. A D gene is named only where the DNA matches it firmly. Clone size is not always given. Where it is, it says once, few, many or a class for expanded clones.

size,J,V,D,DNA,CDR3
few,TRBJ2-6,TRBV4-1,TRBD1,TGCGCCAGCAGCCAGGCGACAGGGGAGACCGGGGCCAACGTCCTGACTTTC,CASSQATGETGANVLTF
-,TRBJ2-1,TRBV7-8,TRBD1,TGTGCCAGCAGCTTACGGGACAGGGGAAACAATGAGCAGTTCTTC,CASSLRDRGNNEQFF
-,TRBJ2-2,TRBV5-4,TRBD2,TGTGCCAGCAGCTACCTAGCGGGAGTTGGGACCGGGGAGCTGTTTTTT,CASSYLAGVGTGELFF
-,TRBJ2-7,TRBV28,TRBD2,TGTGCCAGCAGTTTGGACCTAGCGGGAGTGACCTACGAGCAGTACTTC,CASSLDLAGVTYEQYF
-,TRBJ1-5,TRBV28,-,TGTGCCAGCAGTTCCCCCGGTCAGCCCCAGCATTTT,CASSSPGQPQHF
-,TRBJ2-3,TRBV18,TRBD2,TGTGCCAGCTCCTCCGTTCCGGGGGGGGCTGCAGATACGCAGTATTTT,CASSSVPGGAADTQYF
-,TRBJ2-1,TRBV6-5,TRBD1,TGTGCCAGCGGTGACAGGGGGGCCAATAATGAGCAGTTCTTC,CASGDRGANNEQFF
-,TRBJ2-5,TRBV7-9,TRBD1,TGTGCCAGCAGCTTAGAAGGGACAGGGGCGAGGGGCCCAAAAGAGACCCAGTACTTC,CASSLEGTGARGPKETQYF
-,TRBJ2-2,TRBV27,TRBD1,TGTGCCAGCAGGGGGACAGGGAACACCGGGGAGCTGTTTTTT,CASRGTGNTGELFF
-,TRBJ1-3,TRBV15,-,TGTGCCACCAGCAGTATACTGATCTCTGGAAACACCATATATTTT,CATSSILISGNTIYF
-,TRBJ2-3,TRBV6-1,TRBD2,TGTGCCAGCACCCGGACTAGCGGGTTAACAGATACGCAGTATTTT,CASTRTSGLTDTQYF
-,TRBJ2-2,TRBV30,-,TGTGCCTGGAGTGTTTTATTAGTTAGCGGGGAGCTGTTTTTT,CAWSVLLVSGELFF
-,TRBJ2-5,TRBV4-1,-,TGCGCCAGCAGCCAACCTGGACGAGCGGCGGAGACCCAGTACTTC,CASSQPGRAAETQYF
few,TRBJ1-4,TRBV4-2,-,TGTGCCAGCAGCCAAGAAGAGGGCGGCGATGAAAAACTGTTTTTT,CASSQEEGGDEKLFF
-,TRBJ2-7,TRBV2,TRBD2,TGTGCCAGTGAGACTAGCGGGAGACCCAACGAGCAGTACTTC,CASETSGRPNEQYF
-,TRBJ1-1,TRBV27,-,TGTGCCAGCAGTTTACCGGGGAACACTGAAGCTTTCTTT,CASSLPGNTEAFF
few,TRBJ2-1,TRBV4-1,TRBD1,TGCGCCAGCAGCCAGTCGTCGGGACAGGTCTACAATGAGCAGTTCTTC,CASSQSSGQVYNEQFF
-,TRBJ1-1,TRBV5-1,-,TGCGCCAGCAGCTTGGACGCGTTGAACACTGAAGCTTTCTTT,CASSLDALNTEAFF
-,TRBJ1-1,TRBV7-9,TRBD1,TGTGCCAGCAGCCCTCGGACAGGTCTCATGAACACTGAAGCTTTCTTT,CASSPRTGLMNTEAFF
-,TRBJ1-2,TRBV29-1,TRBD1,TGCAGCGTTGGCCGGGACAGGGGGTATGGCTACACCTTC,CSVGRDRGYGYTF
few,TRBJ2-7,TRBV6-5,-,TGTGCCAGCAGTTCCTGGACACGGTCCTACGAGCAGTACTTC,CASSSWTRSYEQYF
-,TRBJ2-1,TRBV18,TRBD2,TGTGCCAGCTCACCACGGCAACGGGCTAGCGGGAGATTAGACAATGAGCAGTTCTTC,CASSPRQRASGRLDNEQFF
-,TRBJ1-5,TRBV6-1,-,TGTGCCAGCAGTGCGCGGGCAAATCAGCCCCAGCATTTT,CASSARANQPQHF
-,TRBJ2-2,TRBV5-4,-,TGTGCCAGCAGGGAAGGGGACACCGGGGAGCTGTTTTTT,CASREGDTGELFF
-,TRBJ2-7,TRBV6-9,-,TGTGCCAGCATTGGGACATACCCAGACTACGAGCAGTACTTC,CASIGTYPDYEQYF
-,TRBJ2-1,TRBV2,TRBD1,TGTGCCAGCAGTGACCTCACAGGGGGTGAGCAGTTCTTC,CASSDLTGGEQFF
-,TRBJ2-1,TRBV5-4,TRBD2,TGTGCCAGCAGCCCCTTGTGGGCTAGCGGACCCAATGAGCAGTTCTTC,CASSPLWASGPNEQFF
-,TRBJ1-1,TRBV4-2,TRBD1,TGTGCCAGCAGCCAGGAGACAGGGAAGGGCACTGAAGCTTTCTTT,CASSQETGKGTEAFF
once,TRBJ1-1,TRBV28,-,TGTGCCAGCATTCCCGAGGCGGCAGAGTTGAACACTGAAGCTTTCTTT,CASIPEAAELNTEAFF